A single TCR beta chain is shown here with its context. The data were obtained in a study of CD8+ T cells in alopecia areata. RNA was extracted and reverse transcribed into cDNA as the sequencing template. The data were produced by immunoSEQ multiplex PCR, yet TCRdb's version contains in-frame clones alone and is incomplete. Among 130,000 to 150,000 clones listed, 40% to 55% were seen once. The origin of this receptor is a human donor with alopecia areata. Specimen: CD4+ T cells sorted from blood, collected at week 0.

CDR3 sequence reads: CAWSTGGAEAFF. Written as DNA, the CDR3 is TGTGCCTGGAGCACAGGGGGCGCCGAAGCTTTCTTT. The chain employs TRBV30 and TRBJ1-1, with 9 bases aligning to TRBD1. The J segment lost 8 bases and the V segment lost 3 bases, leaving 4 bases of the junction unmatched. This CDR3 spans 12 amino acids. Germline CDR1 GTSNPN, CDR2 SVGIG (reference sequence).